Listed below are T cell receptor beta chains from one sample, sequenced in a study of blood T cell repertoires in COVID-19. Assay used: immunoSEQ multiplex PCR; TCRdb lists only in-frame clones, some missing. The sample contains a few hundred thousand clones, about 90% of which appear only once. Sequencing input: PBMCs or T cells enriched from blood (not recorded which). Receptors originate from a woman in her late teens or twenties with acute COVID-19. CDR3s include the opening cysteine and the closing phenylalanine or tryptophan. Fields, in order: J gene, D gene, clone size, V gene, CDR3 protein, CDR3 DNA. The D gene is left open where the match is weak. Where a row states a size, it is once, few, many or the class of an expanded clone; other rows omit it.

TRBJ1-5 | NA | NA | TRBV19 | CATGVTVSNQPQHF | TGTGCCACTGGCGTTACAGTTAGCAATCAGCCCCAGCATTTT
TRBJ2-3 | TRBD2 | NA | TRBV7-6 | CASSLFASGGPSTDTQYF | TGTGCCAGCAGCTTATTTGCTAGCGGGGGCCCTAGCACAGATACGCAGTATTTT
TRBJ1-6 | NA | NA | TRBV7-2 | CASSPSQNSPLHF | TGTGCCAGCAGCCCCAGTCAGAATTCACCCCTCCACTTT
TRBJ1-1 | TRBD1 | NA | TRBV14 | CASSPDRTGSEAFF | TGTGCCAGCAGCCCAGACCGGACAGGATCTGAAGCTTTCTTT
TRBJ2-1 | NA | NA | TRBV11-2 | CASRPIRAYNEQFF | TGTGCCAGCAGACCCATCCGCGCCTACAATGAGCAGTTCTTC
TRBJ1-1 | TRBD1 | NA | TRBV6-5 | CASSYSSSGGNTEAFF | TGTGCCAGCAGTTACTCGAGTTCAGGGGGGAACACTGAAGCTTTCTTT
TRBJ1-1 | TRBD1 | NA | TRBV14 | CASSQAGTGRNTEAFF | TGTGCCAGCAGCCAGGCTGGGACAGGAAGGAACACTGAAGCTTTCTTT
TRBJ1-2 | TRBD1 | NA | TRBV19 | CASSTPGQNKDYGYTF | TGTGCCAGTAGTACTCCGGGACAGAACAAGGACTATGGCTACACCTTC
TRBJ1-4 | NA | NA | TRBV7-2 | CASSLGAGIGEKLFF | TGTGCCAGCAGCTTAGGGGCAGGGATAGGGGAAAAACTGTTTTTT
TRBJ1-1 | TRBD1 | NA | TRBV12-5 | CASGLTLGTGVGPTEAFF | TGTGCTAGTGGTTTGACCTTGGGGACAGGGGTTGGGCCCACTGAAGCTTTCTTT
TRBJ1-2 | TRBD1 | once | TRBV18 | CASSPGTGQSGYTF | TGTGCCAGCTCACCCGGGACAGGGCAGAGTGGCTACACCTTC
TRBJ2-2 | TRBD2 | NA | TRBV7-2 | CASSLGTSGRRELFF | TGTGCCAGCAGCTTAGGGACTAGCGGGAGAAGGGAGCTGTTTTTT
TRBJ2-7 | NA | NA | TRBV5-1 | CASSLELAYEQYF | TGCGCCAGCAGCTTGGAGCTTGCCTACGAGCAGTACTTC
TRBJ1-5 | NA | NA | TRBV2 | CASSGQYSNQPQHF | TGTGCCAGCAGTGGCCAGTACAGCAATCAGCCCCAGCATTTT
TRBJ1-1 | NA | NA | TRBV9 | CASSVNGEDTEAFF | TGTGCCAGCAGCGTTAACGGAGAGGACACTGAAGCTTTCTTT
TRBJ2-7 | TRBD2 | NA | TRBV4-2 | CASSQDLASGRGEQYF | TGTGCCAGCAGCCAAGATTTGGCTAGCGGGAGGGGCGAGCAGTACTTC
TRBJ2-2 | TRBD1 | NA | TRBV10-1 | CASRGQAQTGELFF | TGCGCCAGCAGGGGACAGGCCCAAACCGGGGAGCTGTTTTTT
TRBJ2-7 | NA | NA | TRBV29-1 | CSVDGGQYEQYF | TGCAGCGTTGACGGGGGACAGTACGAGCAGTACTTC
TRBJ2-1 | TRBD2 | NA | TRBV19 | CASRGGLVDEQFF | TGTGCCAGCCGGGGCGGACTAGTCGATGAGCAGTTCTTC
TRBJ2-3 | TRBD1 | NA | TRBV29-1 | CSVAVGQGGDTQYF | TGCAGCGTTGCTGTGGGACAGGGAGGGGATACGCAGTATTTT
TRBJ2-4 | TRBD2 | once | TRBV3-1/TRBV3-2 | CASSQGLAGGPLAKNIQYF | TGTGCCAGCAGCCAAGGACTAGCGGGAGGGCCTTTAGCCAAAAACATTCAGTACTTC
TRBJ2-2 | NA | NA | TRBV15 | CATSRDRGNTGELFF | TGTGCCACCAGCAGAGATCGGGGTAACACCGGGGAGCTGTTTTTT
TRBJ1-3 | NA | NA | TRBV12-2 | CASRLGRTVGNTIYF | TGTGCAAGTCGCTTAGGACGGACTGTTGGAAACACCATATATTTT
TRBJ2-7 | TRBD1 | NA | TRBV27 | CASSSRPQGVEGFGYEQYF | TGTGCCAGCAGTTCCCGACCTCAGGGGGTAGAAGGATTTGGCTACGAGCAGTACTTC
TRBJ1-4 | NA | NA | TRBV7-9 | CASSLGGPNEKLFF | TGTGCCAGCAGCCTTGGGGGCCCTAATGAAAAACTGTTTTTT